Listed below are T cell receptor beta chains from one sample, sequenced in a study of a mutant IDH1 vaccine in newly diagnosed glioma. Assay: immunoSEQ multiplex PCR; the TCRdb copy retains only in-frame clones and omits some. The repertoire consists of about 31,000 clones, with roughly 77% occurring once and the leading ten covering approximately 15%. No cognate antigen is known for these TCRs. The sequencing here drew on PBMCs, taken from a glioma patient whose treatment included an IDH1 peptide vaccine. The receptors here all came from a young man with glioma. Each CDR3 is given without its conserved first and last residue.

V | CDR3
TRBV2 | ASTPIRLAGANTGELF
TRBV30 | AWSEGTGGDYPQH
TRBV5-5 | ASSRWQGKPNTEAF
TRBV9 | ASSFAGLNTEAF
TRBV5-4 | ASSLGSRTRGTQY
TRBV6-1 | ASPSPGELF
TRBV19 | ASSLTGYQPQH
TRBV2 | ASSVRQGANEQY
TRBV4-1 | ASSQRVAGNSPLH
TRBV27 | ASHLGRGSALRETQY
TRBV5-6 | ASSQPRLAGVKQY
TRBV18 | ASSPEVYNEQF
TRBV2 | ASSESPSGGEKLF
TRBV19 | ASSPQGTGELF
TRBV2 | ASSARLGFGTEAF
TRBV7-9 | ASRATRDRGLTGELF
TRBV6-5 | ASSSRGRLNTEAF
TRBV19 | ASSIGISGQGPGGYT
TRBV7-8 | ASSLSGSSGAANTGELF
TRBV9 | ASSPYGSSYNEQF
TRBV2 | ASSERAGASSNEAF
TRBV7-2 | ASSLVVGLAVYNEQF
TRBV27 | ASSYQGGSATLDPEAF
TRBV7-6 | ASSFAGQGNTGELF
TRBV7-9 | ASSSLADEGETQY
TRBV10-3 | AIRDREYEQY
TRBV15 | ATSRGDRGLNQPQH
TRBV7-2 | ASSAGSGQNTIY
TRBV15 | ATSSPKDTNSYEQY
TRBV29-1 | SVEDWGSGDYEQY
TRBV2 | ASTQTGRTGANVLT
TRBV6-5 | ASSWTVSGGGYEQY
TRBV19 | ASSPGTGSGISNQPQH
TRBV30 | AWRRTGSEMDYT
TRBV4-1 | ASSPAPATRDQPQH
TRBV5-1 | ASKTGEVGELF
TRBV7-9 | ASSWPRGSGSSYNEQF
TRBV6-5 | ASTSSGVNYGYT
TRBV27 | ASSLSGDTPGNTEAF
TRBV5-1 | ASSFSGTSGYNEQF
TRBV15 | ATSRPGTGDNTIY
TRBV7-6 | ASSLASPTGNTIY
TRBV7-9 | ASSILDRIGNTIY
TRBV28 | ASSASGQGTETQY
TRBV6-5 | ASRDRPTYEQY
TRBV9 | ASSFQGTGGYNEQF
TRBV6-1 | ASSGGQLSRVEQY
TRBV7-9 | ASSDRDRGYEQY